The 30 T cell receptor beta chains in this list originate from one sample, sequenced in a study of cytomegalovirus exposure and HLA in healthy donors. With 60 Vbeta and 13 Jbeta primers, the PCR was carried out. Assay: immunoSEQ multiplex PCR; the TCRdb copy retains only in-frame clones and omits some. The top ten hold 4.5% to 5.5% of the sample, which has over 90,000 clones, around 81% seen once. The sequencing input was PBMCs. The receptors shown here come from a man aged 40-49 years in good health and CMV-seropositive.

For this clone: The junction departs from germline at one end; a sequencing error may be responsible. This rearrangement joins TRBV9 to TRBJ2-1; the match to TRBD2 covers 7 bases. CDR1 and CDR2 from the germline V gene are SGDLS and YYNGEE. The CDR3 has 15 residues. CDR3 in amino acids: CASSVVGGLYNGQFF. CDR3 sequence (DNA): TGTGCCAGCAGCGTAGTTGGGGGACTATACAATGGGCAGTTCTTC.

The chain combines TRBV2 with TRBJ1-1, with 9 bases identical to TRBD1. The CDR3 has 16 amino acids. The J segment lost 3 bases and the V segment lost 2 bases, leaving 7 bases of the junction unmatched. Per the germline V gene, CDR1 is SNHLY and CDR2 is FYNNEI. CDR3 loop: CASSERFGQGYTEAFF. The CDR3 DNA is TGTGCCAGCAGTGAAAGGTTTGGACAGGGGTACACTGAAGCTTTCTTT.

The chain employs TRBV19 and TRBJ2-7, with a weak D call TRBD1 (6 bases). The CDR3 totals 15 residues. V was pared by 10 bases and J by 0 bases, with 19 bases between. Looked up from germline, CDR1 is LNHDA and CDR2 is SQIVND (reference sequence). CDR3 nucleotides: TGTGCCACCCGGACAGCAAGCCTTAGCTCCTACGAGCAGTACTTC. This sequence encodes CATRTASLSSYEQYF.

The chain recombines TRBV5-1 with TRBJ1-1; 11 nucleotides align to TRBD1. V dropped 1 base and J dropped 5; count of bases not matched to a gene: 4. Germline assignment: CDR1 SGHRS and CDR2 YFSETQ. The CDR3 is made up of 15 amino acids. The CDR3 sequence: CASSLQDRGLTEAFF. The CDR3 region has the DNA TGCGCCAGCAGCTTGCAGGACAGGGGGCTTACTGAAGCTTTCTTT.

In its sample, this clone was seen a few times. V usage is TRBV6-6 and J usage is TRBJ1-1; D is perhaps TRBD1 (5 bases). Deletions cut 6 bases from V and 6 bases from J, with 11 bases between. The CDR3 spans 12 residues. Germline V lookup: CDR1 MNHNY, CDR2 SVGAGI (reference sequence). CDR3 region: CASSRGGAEAFF. CDR3 DNA sequence: TGTGCCAGCAGCCGGGGGGGGGCTGAAGCTTTCTTT.

V and J are TRBV14 and TRBJ1-2, with 8 bases that match TRBD1. After removal of 2 bases from V and 4 bases from J, the junction contained 3 bases not matched to a gene. The CDR3 loop spans 14 amino acids. From germline, CDR1 is SGHDN and CDR2 FVKESK. In DNA, the CDR3 is TGTGCCAGCAGCCAAAACGACAGGGGCTATGGCTACACCTTC. Its translation: CASSQNDRGYGYTF. Drawing the rest from reference TRBV14 and TRBJ1-2, the complete variable domain is EAGVTQFPSHSVIEKGQTVTLRCDPISGHDNLYWYRRVMGKEIKFLLHFVKESKQDESGMPNNRFLAERTGGTYSTLKVQPAELEDSGVYFCASSQNDRGYGYTFGSGTRLTVV.

V and J are TRBV7-9 and TRBJ2-3, with 11 nucleotides matching TRBD2. V dropped 6 bases and J dropped 1; count of bases not matched to a gene: 3. The germline V gene encodes CDR1 SEHNR and CDR2 FQNEAQ (reference sequence). The length of the CDR3 is 15 residues. CDR3 sequence reads: CASRLAGAGTDTQYF. In DNA, the CDR3 is TGTGCCAGCAGACTAGCGGGAGCGGGCACAGATACGCAGTATTTT.

CDR3 in DNA: TGTGCAAGAACCGGAGGGCGAATCATGAACACTGAAGCTTTCTTT. As protein: CARTGGRIMNTEAFF. The V and J genes are TRBV12-2 and TRBJ1-1. TRBV12-2 is assigned pseudogene status. The CDR3 loop spans 15 amino acids.

The chain carries TRBV5-1 and TRBJ2-1; the D gene is possibly TRBD2 (5 bases). CDR1 and CDR2 from the germline V gene are SGHRS and YFSETQ. This CDR3 has 14 amino acids. Between the trimmed V and J ends, which lost 0 bases and 7 bases, there was a span of 11 bases. As DNA, the CDR3 is TGCGCCAGCAGCTTGGGGGAGCTTTATAATGAGCAGTTCTTC. It specifies CASSLGELYNEQFF.

J is TRBJ1-2 and V is TRBV11-3; 7 bases are shared with TRBD1. The CDR3 consists of 14 residues. Germline CDR1 is SGHNT and CDR2 is YENEEA. J was trimmed by 4 bases and V by 7 bases; bases with no gene match: 9. As DNA, the CDR3 is TGTGCCAGCAACGTACAGGGGAGCGCCTATGGCTACACCTTC. It is translated as CASNVQGSAYGYTF.

V usage is TRBV10-3 and J usage is TRBJ2-3; TRBD1 is a possible D gene (6 bases). V gave up 10 bases and J gave up 2 bases, with 13 bases separating them. CDR3 length: 13 amino acids. CDR1 ENHRY and CDR2 SYGVKD come from the germline V gene. CDR3 DNA: TGTGCCACCGCCCAGGGGCCCACAGATACGCAGTATTTT. Translation gives CATAQGPTDTQYF.

The CDR3, as DNA: TGTGCCAGCAGCTTACTGACAGGACCGAACACTGAAGCTTTCTTT. This sequence encodes CASSLLTGPNTEAFF. The chain joins TRBV7-8 to TRBJ1-1; a possible D gene is TRBD1 (6 bases). CDR1 is SGHVS, CDR2 FQNEAQ, per germline. The CDR3 has 15 residues. V lost 2 bases to trimming and J lost 1 base, with 11 bases between them.

V and J are TRBV30 and TRBJ1-5; 9 nucleotides match TRBD1. The V gene's germline CDR1 is GTSNPN and CDR2 SVGIG (reference sequence). This CDR3 region has 13 residues. V shed 7 bases, J shed 6 bases, and the junction held 7 bases outside the gene matches. CDR3 residues: CASHTGGGQPQHF. CDR3 sequence (DNA): TGTGCCTCGCATACAGGGGGCGGTCAGCCCCAGCATTTT.

This sequence joins TRBV9 and TRBJ1-4, with a possible D match to TRBD1 (5 bases). The germline gives CDR1 SGDLS, CDR2 YYNGEE. The CDR3 has 16 amino acids. V lost 4 bases to trimming and J lost 7 bases, with 20 bases between them. The CDR3, as DNA: TGTGCCAGCAGCCCACTTACAGGTGACGGTGGTGAAAAACTGTTTTTT. Its translation is CASSPLTGDGGEKLFF.

The J gene is TRBJ1-2, the V gene TRBV6-5; D is perhaps TRBD1 (6 bases). Trimming took off 6 bases at V and 4 bases at J, with 12 bases between the two ends. There are 13 residues in the CDR3. The germline V gene has CDR1 MNHEY and CDR2 SVGAGI. CDR3 loop: CASRFRGAYGYTF. Written as DNA, the CDR3 is TGTGCCAGCAGGTTCCGGGGGGCCTATGGCTACACCTTC.

The chain carries TRBV6-5 and TRBJ1-1; 7 nucleotides agree with TRBD1. V shed 5 bases and J 1 base; nucleotides not matched to a gene: 7. Germline values: CDR1 MNHEY, CDR2 SVGAGI. The CDR3 is 15 residues long. The CDR3 here is CASSIPDRWNTEAFF. The DNA of the CDR3 is TGTGCCAGCAGTATCCCGGACAGGTGGAACACTGAAGCTTTCTTT.

In its sample, this clone was seen a few times. J is TRBJ1-2 and V is TRBV5-4; tentative D call: TRBD1 (5 bases). The CDR3 runs 13 residues. The V and J ends lost 0 bases and 2 bases respectively, with 5 bases between them. The germline V gene encodes CDR1 SGHNT and CDR2 YYREEE (reference sequence). The CDR3 sequence is CASSLDRNYGYTF. The CDR3 DNA reads as TGTGCCAGCAGCTTGGACAGGAACTATGGCTACACCTTC.

This clone appeared a single time. This chain uses TRBV2 with TRBJ1-5; D gene ambiguous. Germline assignment: CDR1 SNHLY and CDR2 FYNNEI. V lost 4 bases and J 5 bases, leaving 9 bases between the germline ends. This CDR3 spans 13 amino acids. CDR3 coding DNA: TGTGCCAGCAGTGTTTGGGAGGATCAGCCCCAGCATTTT. This gives the protein CASSVWEDQPQHF.

The chain carries TRBV23-1 and TRBJ1-2; D gene unclear. TRBV23-1 is filed as an ORF, its function uncertain. The CDR3 sequence is 13 residues long. V was shortened by 0 bases and J by 4 bases, with 6 bases between the two germline ends. The CDR3 region is CASSQSAAYGYTF. Here the CDR3 DNA reads TGCGCCAGCAGTCAATCGGCCGCCTATGGCTACACCTTC.

The J gene is TRBJ2-3, the V gene TRBV9; TRBD2 aligns across 8 bases. Germline V CDR1 and CDR2: SGDLS, YYNGEE. The CDR3 consists of 15 residues. J gave up 5 bases and V 4 bases, and 9 bases lay outside the gene matches. CDR3 DNA: TGTGCCAGCAGCCCCTCCGGGGGGGCCTTAGATACGCAGTATTTT. Protein sequence: CASSPSGGALDTQYF.

The chain recombines TRBV5-1 with TRBJ2-2, with 10 bases aligning to TRBD2. With V trimmed by 1 base and J by 7 bases, 7 bases remained unmatched. The CDR3 is 16 amino acids. Germline loops: CDR1 SGHRS, CDR2 YFSETQ. The CDR3 spells CASSLWLAGVGGELFF. Written as DNA, the CDR3 is TGCGCCAGCAGCTTGTGGCTAGCGGGAGTCGGCGGGGAGCTGTTTTTT.

The V gene is TRBV15, the J gene TRBJ2-3; possibly TRBD2 for D (6 bases). The CDR3 has 17 residues. V was pared by 2 bases and J by 0 bases, with 15 bases between. Germline V lookup: CDR1 LNHNV, CDR2 YYDKDF (reference sequence). CDR3 DNA: TGTGCCACCAGCAGATACCCCGGCGGGGTGAGCACAGATACGCAGTATTTT. Translation: CATSRYPGGVSTDTQYF.

CDR3 amino acids: CASSDSGRSTDTQYF. CDR3 in DNA: TGTGCCAGCAGCGATAGCGGGCGGAGCACAGATACGCAGTATTTT. J is TRBJ2-3 and V is TRBV9; TRBD2 agrees at 7 bases. Germline V lookup: CDR1 SGDLS, CDR2 YYNGEE. Trimming at V came to 3 bases and at J to 0 bases, leaving 4 bases not matched to a gene. This CDR3 is 15 amino acids long. Full variable domain (rest looked up from reference TRBV9 and TRBJ2-3): DSGVTQTPKHLITATGQRVTLRCSPRSGDLSVYWYQQSLDQGLQFLIQYYNGEERAKGNILERFSAQQFPDLHSELNLSSLELGDSALYFCASSDSGRSTDTQYFGPGTRLTVL.

This clone was detected only a few times. The J gene is TRBJ2-5, the V gene TRBV5-1; possible D gene TRBD2, 7 bases. The germline V gene has CDR1 SGHRS and CDR2 YFSETQ. Trimming stripped 4 bases from V and 2 bases from J, with 15 bases between. The CDR3 consists of 15 residues. DNA for the CDR3: TGCGCCAGCAGCCTAGGGGGGGCCGGGCAAGAGACCCAGTACTTC. Its protein is CASSLGGAGQETQYF.

The chain employs TRBV18 and TRBJ2-1; 7 positions agree with TRBD1. This CDR3 contains 14 residues. The germline V gene has CDR1 KGHSH and CDR2 LQKENI. V was pared by 3 bases and J by 6 bases, with 5 bases of the junction left unmatched. CDR3 loop: CASSPGQASNEQFF. The CDR3 bases are TGTGCCAGCTCACCCGGACAGGCCAGCAATGAGCAGTTCTTC.

V is TRBV7-9 and J is TRBJ1-3; D is unresolved. V was pared by 4 bases and J by 4 bases, with 11 bases between. This CDR3 comprises 14 residues. Germline V lookup: CDR1 SEHNR, CDR2 FQNEAQ (reference sequence). CDR3 DNA: TGTGCCAGCAGCTCCCAGCGGTACGGAAACACCATATATTTT. Amino acids: CASSSQRYGNTIYF.

This chain uses TRBV7-9 with TRBJ2-5, with D uncertain. The germline CDR1 and CDR2 sequences are SEHNR and FQNEAQ (reference sequence). V was cut by 5 bases and J by 1 base, with 14 bases left in between. This CDR3 spans 15 amino acids. CDR3: CASSAPYAAQETQYF. The DNA of the CDR3 is TGTGCCAGCAGCGCCCCCTACGCGGCCCAAGAGACCCAGTACTTC.

The chain has TRBV15 and TRBJ1-4; D may be TRBD1 (6 bases). The germline V gene has CDR1 LNHNV and CDR2 YYDKDF (reference sequence). CDR3 size: 16 residues. The V and J ends lost 0 bases and 6 bases respectively, with 14 bases between them. The chain's CDR3 is CATSRDPRDTDEKLFF. DNA of the CDR3: TGTGCCACCAGCAGAGATCCCCGGGACACAGATGAAAAACTGTTTTTT.

CDR3 sequence: CASSLLEKSGELFF. CDR3 bases: TGTGCCAGCAGCTTATTGGAGAAAAGCGGGGAGCTGTTTTTT. The genes are TRBV7-9 and TRBJ2-2; no reliable D call. Germline lookup yields CDR1 SEHNR and CDR2 FQNEAQ (reference sequence). This CDR3 region has 14 residues. V lost 2 bases, J lost 7 bases, and 11 bases lay in between.

A remark on this clone: Other DNA sequences in the same sample also yield this CDR3. V usage is TRBV2 and J usage is TRBJ2-7, with 9 bases aligning to TRBD1. This CDR3 has 12 residues. Germline V gives CDR1 SNHLY, CDR2 FYNNEI. Germline trimming cut 6 bases from V and 4 bases from J; bases unmatched to any gene: 1. The CDR3 region is CASRDRGYEQYF. CDR3 nucleotides: TGTGCCAGCAGGGACAGGGGTTACGAGCAGTACTTC.